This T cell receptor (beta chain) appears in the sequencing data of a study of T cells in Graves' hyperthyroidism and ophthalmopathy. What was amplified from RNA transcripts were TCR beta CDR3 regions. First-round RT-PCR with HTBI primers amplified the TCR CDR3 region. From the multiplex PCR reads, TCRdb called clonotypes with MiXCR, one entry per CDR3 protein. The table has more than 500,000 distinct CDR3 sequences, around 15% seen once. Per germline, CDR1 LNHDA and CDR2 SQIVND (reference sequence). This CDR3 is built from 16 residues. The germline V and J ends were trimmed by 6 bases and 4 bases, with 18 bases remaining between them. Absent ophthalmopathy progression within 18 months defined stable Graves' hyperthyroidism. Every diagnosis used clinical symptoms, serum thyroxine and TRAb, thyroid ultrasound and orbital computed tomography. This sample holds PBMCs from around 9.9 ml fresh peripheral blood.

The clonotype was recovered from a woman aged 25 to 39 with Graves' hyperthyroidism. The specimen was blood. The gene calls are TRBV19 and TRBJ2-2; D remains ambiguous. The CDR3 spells CASSIQYGRRTGELFF. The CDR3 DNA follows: TGTGCCAGTAGCATCCAGTATGGCCGGCGCACCGGGGAGCTGTTTTTT.